Listed below are T cell receptor beta chains from one sample, sequenced in a study of tumor-infiltrating lymphocytes in primary liver carcinoma. TCRdb reprocessed the multiplex PCR reads with MiXCR, giving one entry per CDR3 protein. The data show over 250,000 distinct CDR3 sequences, more than 55% seen once. Source material: peripheral blood. The receptors derive from a young woman with primary liver carcinoma and hepatitis B virus infection. Both conserved end residues are part of each CDR3. A D gene is named only where the DNA matches it firmly. Size values are once, few and many counts, or a class for expanded clones, and some rows have none.

clone size	V gene	D gene	J gene	CDR3 DNA	CDR3 protein
-	TRBV11-3	TRBD2	TRBJ2-1	TGTACCAGCGCCCCGGGACTATGGCATGAGGGTGAGCAGTTCTTC	CTSAPGLWHEGEQFF
-	TRBV6-2/TRBV6-3	-	TRBJ2-1	TGTGTCAGCAGTCGGACTGTGTCCCCCTACAATGAGCAGTTCTTC	CVSSRTVSPYNEQFF
-	TRBV6-5	TRBD1	TRBJ1-5	TGTGCCAGCAGGGACACAGGGGTAAGTCAGCCCCAGCATTTT	CASRDTGVSQPQHF
many	TRBV29-1	-	TRBJ2-1	TGCAGCGTCGGAGGGGGCAATGAGCAGTTCTTC	CSVGGGNEQFF
-	TRBV12-3/TRBV12-4	-	TRBJ2-7	TGTGCCAGCAGTTCAAAACTCCTGGGGGAAATCTACGAGCAGTACTTC	CASSSKLLGEIYEQYF
-	TRBV7-8	-	TRBJ2-7	TGTGCCAGCACCATAAGATCCGGGAATCCCTACGAGCAGTACTTC	CASTIRSGNPYEQYF
-	TRBV12-3/TRBV12-4	TRBD2	TRBJ2-3	TGTGCCAGCAGTCCAAGGACTAGCGGGATTTCGGGTACGCAGTATTTT	CASSPRTSGISGTQYF
-	TRBV19	-	TRBJ1-1	TGTGCCAGCACAGAGGTCGCCCGATTCACTGAAGCTTTCTTT	CASTEVARFTEAFF
-	TRBV7-9	TRBD1	TRBJ2-3	TGTGCTAGCAGCTTAGCGTTAACCCGGGACAGGGACCCAGATACGCAGTATTTT	CASSLALTRDRDPDTQYF
-	TRBV4-2	-	TRBJ1-1	TGTACCAGCAGCTTATCGGAGCGGGACACTGAAGCTTTCTTT	CTSSLSERDTEAFF
-	TRBV5-4	-	TRBJ1-6	TGTGCCAGCAGCTACGGGGGAGGGTCCTATAATTCACCCCTCCACTTT	CASSYGGGSYNSPLHF
-	TRBV6-5	TRBD1	TRBJ1-5	TGTGCCTGCAGTTCGGACAGGTTTAGCAATCAGCCCCAGCATTTT	CACSSDRFSNQPQHF
many	TRBV11-2	-	TRBJ2-2	TGTGCCAGCAGCTTAGGGACCCCTCCCTTCGGGGAGCTGTTTTTT	CASSLGTPPFGELFF
-	TRBV10-3	TRBD2	TRBJ2-1	TGTGCCATCAGTGAGCCCCTAGCGGGAGCCTCCGGCAATGAGCAGTTCTTC	CAISEPLAGASGNEQFF
-	TRBV2	-	TRBJ2-1	TGTGCCAGCAGGGGGGCTAGGGGGAACAATGAGCAGTTCTTC	CASRGARGNNEQFF
many	TRBV4-1	TRBD1	TRBJ1-2	TGCGCCAGCAGCGCCCACCGGGACAGTAACTATGGCTACACCTTC	CASSAHRDSNYGYTF
many	TRBV6-1	TRBD2	TRBJ2-1	TGTGCCAGCAGGCTAGCGGGAGTCGATGAGCAGTTCTTC	CASRLAGVDEQFF
-	TRBV6-5	-	TRBJ1-2	-	CANKPRRRDFYGCTF
-	TRBV12-5	-	TRBJ2-7	TGTGCTAGTGGTTTGGCCCGGGAGAGGTACGAGCAGTACTTC	CASGLARERYEQYF
many	TRBV29-1	TRBD1	TRBJ2-3	TGCAGCGTTGCCACACAAAGGACAGGTGGTGCCACGCAGTATTTT	CSVATQRTGGATQYF
many	TRBV11-2	TRBD2	TRBJ2-5	TGTGCCAGCAGCTTAGAAGCGGGGGCGAGTAGCCAAGAGACCCAGTACTTC	CASSLEAGASSQETQYF
once	TRBV5-6	TRBD2	TRBJ2-1	TGTGCCAGCAGCTGGGAGGGCGGGAGAAAGTCTAATGAGCAGTTCTTC	CASSWEGGRKSNEQFF
many	TRBV11-3	TRBD1	TRBJ1-1	TGTGCCAGCAGCCGGACAGGGGAACGGGAAGCTTTCTTT	CASSRTGEREAFF
-	TRBV4-1	TRBD2	TRBJ2-1	TGCGCCAGCAGCCAAGATGTCAGACTAGCGGGAGGATTTGCGTTCTTC	CASSQDVRLAGGFAFF
-	TRBV12-3/TRBV12-4	TRBD2	TRBJ2-3	TGTACCAGCAGTTTATGGAGGGAGGGTTATTGGACGGATACGCAGTATTTT	CTSSLWREGYWTDTQYF
once	TRBV5-5	-	TRBJ2-1	TGTGTCAGCAGCTTGCGAGGGGGGGGCTACTCTTCCTCCTACAATGAGCAGTTCTTC	CVSSLRGGGYSSSYNEQFF
-	TRBV6-5	-	TRBJ1-2	TGTGCCAGCAGTTACTGGGCAGATGACGGCTACACCTTC	CASSYWADDGYTF
few	TRBV5-1	TRBD2	TRBJ2-2	TGCGCCAGCAGCCCCCGGGGGAGCGGGAGTAACACCGGGGAGCTGTTTTTT	CASSPRGSGSNTGELFF
many	TRBV5-1	-	TRBJ2-5	TGCGCCAGCAGCTTCACAAGCCGGATCCAAGAGACCCAGTACTTC	CASSFTSRIQETQYF